This TCR beta chain was captured in a study of shared clonotypes between healthy human individuals. Libraries were prepared by immunoSEQ multiplex PCR; TCRdb keeps only in-frame clonotypes and omits some of them. There are millions of clones in the sample; about 92% occur only once, and 0.11% to 0.15% lies in the top ten. The sequencing input was naive CD4+ T cells sorted from blood. As to subset: CD45RA+ positively selected. This TCR was sampled from a man aged 18 to 30 in good health.

The CDR3: CASSSTGIYNEQFF. The CDR3 bases are TGTGCCAGCAGTTCGACAGGGATCTACAATGAGCAGTTCTTC. The genes are TRBV5-4 and TRBJ2-1; 7 bases are a match to TRBD1. Germline lookup yields CDR1 SGHNT and CDR2 YYREEE (reference sequence). The ends lost 5 bases at V and 3 bases at J; junction bases unmatched: 5. CDR3 length: 14 residues.